Given below is one TCR beta chain in context. TCRdb re-called the PCR reads with MiXCR, one entry per CDR3 protein. The sample records about half a million distinct CDR3 sequences, about 20% being singletons. The record originates from a study of molecular identifiers for immune sequencing clone quantification. With 10%, 30% or 50% of RNA, roughly 20,000 to 1,000,000 naive CD8 T cells were sequenced. Sorted naive CD8 T cells were those defined as CD8+CD4-CCR7+CD45RA+. Germline-derived CDR1 and CDR2 are SGDLS and YYNGEE. This CDR3 has 16 amino acids. V dropped 2 bases and J dropped 0 bases, with 12 bases sitting between them.

This clonotype originated in a human donor in good health. Some libraries in this study had Jurkat cell RNA spiked in. The rearrangement links TRBV9 to TRBJ2-1; D may be TRBD2 (5 bases). Sequences were obtained from naive CD8+ T cells from blood, with Jurkat cell RNA spiked in. The subset is: FACS-sorted CD8+CD4-CCR7+CD45RA+ naive T cells. This CDR3 is CASSVLGDSSYNEQFF. CDR3 sequence (DNA): TGTGCCAGCAGCGTTCTCGGGGATAGCTCCTACAATGAGCAGTTCTTC. The full variable domain, rest sourced from reference TRBV9 and TRBJ2-1, is DSGVTQTPKHLITATGQRVTLRCSPRSGDLSVYWYQQSLDQGLQFLIQYYNGEERAKGNILERFSAQQFPDLHSELNLSSLELGDSALYFCASSVLGDSSYNEQFFGPGTRLTVL.